Given below is one T cell receptor (beta chain) in context. Some clones are missing from TCRdb's copy, which holds only in-frame ones; the method was immunoSEQ multiplex PCR. This sample carries some 2.4 million clones, approximately 94% of them seen once, and the ten largest clones take around 0.37%. Trimming removed 3 bases from V and 7 bases from J, with 22 bases in between. The CDR3 sequence is 16 residues long. The V gene's germline CDR1 is LNHNV and CDR2 YYDKDF (reference sequence). This entry belongs to a study of shared clonotypes between healthy human individuals. The source of this sequence is a man in his late teens or twenties in good health. Some clones in this sample may be carry-over from other donors' samples. The chain combines TRBV15 with TRBJ2-7; the D gene could be TRBD1 or TRBD2 (6 bases each). What was sequenced was naive CD4+ T cells from PBMCs. Specified subset: CD45RA+ positively selected. Here the CDR3 DNA reads TGTGCCACCAGCAGGGGGGGCGCCAGGCGCTCGGAGGAGCAGTACTTC. This sequence encodes CATSRGGARRSEEQYF. The full variable domain, completed using reference TRBV15 and TRBJ2-7, is DAMVIQNPRYQVTQFGKPVTLSCSQTLNHNVMYWYQQKSSQAPKLLFHYYDKDFNNEADTPDNFQSRRPNTSFCFLDIRSPGLGDTAMYLCATSRGGARRSEEQYFGPGTRLTVT.